This T cell receptor (beta chain) was obtained from a study of blood T cell repertoires in COVID-19. With 0 bases clipped from V and 0 bases from J, the junction kept 13 bases outside the gene matches. The germline V gene has CDR1 LGHNA and CDR2 YNFKEQ. The CDR3 spans 20 residues. Generated by immunoSEQ multiplex PCR, the TCRdb table keeps only in-frame clones and is missing some. The profile shows about 280,000 clones, around 88% of them singletons. The sequenced sample consisted of peripheral blood. The sequence was obtained from a woman in her 30s who had recovered from COVID-19. V gene TRBV4-2 combines with J gene TRBJ2-3; 9 bases fit TRBD2. As DNA, the CDR3 is TGTGCCAGCAGCCAAGATAGGAGGGCAGGACTAGCGTCTAGCACAGATACGCAGTATTTT. It yields the protein CASSQDRRAGLASSTDTQYF.